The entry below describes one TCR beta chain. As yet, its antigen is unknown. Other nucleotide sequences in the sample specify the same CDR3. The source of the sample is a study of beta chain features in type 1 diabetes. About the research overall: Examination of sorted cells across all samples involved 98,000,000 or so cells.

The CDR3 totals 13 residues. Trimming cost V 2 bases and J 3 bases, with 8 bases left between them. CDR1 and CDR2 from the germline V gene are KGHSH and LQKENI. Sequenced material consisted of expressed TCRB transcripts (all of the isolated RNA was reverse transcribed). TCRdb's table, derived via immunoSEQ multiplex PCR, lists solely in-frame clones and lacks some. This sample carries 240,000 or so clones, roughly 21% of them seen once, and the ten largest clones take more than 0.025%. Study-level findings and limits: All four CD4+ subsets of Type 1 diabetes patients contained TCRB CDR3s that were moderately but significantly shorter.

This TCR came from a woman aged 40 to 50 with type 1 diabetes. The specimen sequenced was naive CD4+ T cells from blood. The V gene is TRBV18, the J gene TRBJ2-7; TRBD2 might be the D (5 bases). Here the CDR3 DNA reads TGTGCCAGCTCACCAGGAGAGGGCTACGAGCAGTACTTC. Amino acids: CASSPGEGYEQYF.